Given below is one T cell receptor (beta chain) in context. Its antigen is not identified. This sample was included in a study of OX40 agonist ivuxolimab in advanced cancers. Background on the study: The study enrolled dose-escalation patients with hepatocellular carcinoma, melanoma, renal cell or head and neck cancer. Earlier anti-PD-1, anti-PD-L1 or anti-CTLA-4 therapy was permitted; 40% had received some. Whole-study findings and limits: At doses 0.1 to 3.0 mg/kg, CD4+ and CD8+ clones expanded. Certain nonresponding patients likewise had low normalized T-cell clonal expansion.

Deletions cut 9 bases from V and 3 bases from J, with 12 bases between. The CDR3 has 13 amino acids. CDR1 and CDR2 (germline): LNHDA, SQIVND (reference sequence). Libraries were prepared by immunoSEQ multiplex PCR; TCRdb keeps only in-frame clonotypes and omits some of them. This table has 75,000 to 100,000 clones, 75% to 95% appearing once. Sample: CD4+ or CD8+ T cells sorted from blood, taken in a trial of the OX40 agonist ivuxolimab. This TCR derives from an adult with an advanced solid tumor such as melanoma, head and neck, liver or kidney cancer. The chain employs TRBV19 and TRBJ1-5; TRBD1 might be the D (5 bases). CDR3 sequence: CASKDSYNQPQHF. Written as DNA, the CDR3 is TGTGCCAGCAAAGACAGTTACAATCAGCCCCAGCATTTT.